Below are 10 T cell receptor beta chains sequenced from a single sample in a study of cytomegalovirus exposure and HLA in healthy donors. PCR used 60 Vbeta primers and 13 Jbeta primers. Some clones are missing from TCRdb's copy, which holds only in-frame ones; the method was immunoSEQ multiplex PCR. Of around 45,000 clones listed, roughly half are singletons. Material: PBMCs. These receptors were obtained from a man aged 55 to 70 in good health and CMV-seronegative.

J is TRBJ1-4 and V is TRBV5-1; TRBD1 matches 10 bases. The CDR3 is made up of 14 amino acids. Germline V CDR1 and CDR2: SGHRS, YFSETQ. V shed 4 bases, J shed 7 bases, and the junction held 4 bases outside the gene matches. CDR3 region: CASSLRDRGEKLFF. The CDR3 DNA is TGCGCCAGCAGCCTGAGGGACAGGGGTGAAAAACTGTTTTTT. The full variable domain, in which reference TRBV5-1 and TRBJ1-4 provide the parts outside the CDR3, is KAGVTQTPRYLIKTRGQQVTLSCSPISGHRSVSWYQQTPGQGLQFLFEYFSETQRNKGNFPGRFSGRQFSNSRSEMNVSTLELGDSALYLCASSLRDRGEKLFFGSGTQLSVL.

This chain joins TRBV5-1 and TRBJ1-2, with a possible D match to TRBD1 (5 bases). The CDR3 is 15 amino acids. Looked up from germline, CDR1 is SGHRS and CDR2 is YFSETQ. V was clipped by 0 bases and J by 4 bases, with 13 bases between them. In nucleotides, the CDR3 is TGCGCCAGCAGCTTGGCCGTTGGGGGGGGCTATGGCTACACCTTC. Its protein is CASSLAVGGGYGYTF.

Here the CDR3 reads CAFDRASNEAFF. The CDR3 DNA reads as TGTGCCTTTGACAGGGCTTCGAACGAAGCTTTCTTT. V and J are TRBV30 and TRBJ1-1; 7 bases are a match to TRBD1. J gave up 8 bases and V 7 bases, and 10 bases lay outside the gene matches. Germline V gene data show CDR1 as GTSNPN and CDR2 as SVGIG (reference sequence). The CDR3 is 12 residues long.

This chain joins TRBV6-4 and TRBJ2-3, with D possibly matching TRBD1 (6 bases). CDR3 size: 16 residues. From germline, CDR1 is MRHNA and CDR2 SNTAGT. V shed 6 bases and J shed 1 base, with 17 bases lying between them. CDR3 amino acids: CASSAGIGGGTDTQYF. The DNA of the CDR3 is TGTGCCAGCAGCGCCGGGATAGGGGGAGGCACAGATACGCAGTATTTT.

V gene TRBV30 combines with J gene TRBJ2-7; possibly TRBD2 for D (7 bases). CDR1 is GTSNPN, CDR2 SVGIG, per germline (reference sequence). V dropped 3 bases and J dropped 2 bases, with 17 bases sitting between them. CDR3 length: 15 residues. CDR3 amino acids: CAWRGAPSGPYEQYF. For the CDR3, the DNA is TGTGCCTGGAGGGGGGCGCCTAGCGGTCCCTACGAGCAGTACTTC.

This clone appeared once. The gene calls are TRBV5-1 and TRBJ1-1; D might be TRBD1 (6 bases). The V end lost 4 bases, the J end lost 1 base, and 11 bases lay between the germline ends. The V gene's germline CDR1 is SGHRS and CDR2 YFSETQ. There are 14 residues in the CDR3. As DNA, the CDR3 is TGCGCCAGCAGCCTTTCGACAGGGAACACTGAAGCTTTCTTT. Translation gives CASSLSTGNTEAFF. The variable domain in full, with the rest retrieved from reference TRBV5-1 and TRBJ1-1, is KAGVTQTPRYLIKTRGQQVTLSCSPISGHRSVSWYQQTPGQGLQFLFEYFSETQRNKGNFPGRFSGRQFSNSRSEMNVSTLELGDSALYLCASSLSTGNTEAFFGQGTRLTVV.

The chain has TRBV4-2 and TRBJ1-1; D unclear. CDR3 size: 16 residues. Between the trimmed V and J ends, which lost 0 bases and 11 bases, there was a span of 22 bases. Germline CDR1 reads LGHNA; CDR2 reads YNFKEQ. The CDR3, as DNA: TGTGCCAGCAGCCAAGATCCGAGCGTTTTCCGGGGAGGTGCTTTCTTT. Amino acid sequence: CASSQDPSVFRGGAFF.

This clone was seen only once. The gene calls are TRBV11-2 and TRBJ2-1, with unresolved D. V was pared by 2 bases and J by 6 bases, with 8 bases between. The CDR3 is made up of 13 amino acids. From germline, CDR1 is SGHAT and CDR2 FQNNGV. The CDR3 bases are TGTGCCAGCAGCTTACGGTTGGTCAATGAGCAGTTCTTC. Protein product: CASSLRLVNEQFF.

The genes are TRBV30 and TRBJ2-7; D might be TRBD1 (5 bases). V lost 5 bases, J lost 7 bases, and 12 bases lay in between. Germline CDR1 is GTSNPN and CDR2 is SVGIG (reference sequence). The CDR3 is 11 amino acids. CDR3 in DNA: TGTGCCTGGTGGTCAAGGGGAGAGCAGTACTTC. Amino acid sequence: CAWWSRGEQYF.

The V call is TRBV9, the J call TRBJ1-4; maybe TRBD1 (6 bases). This CDR3 spans 16 amino acids. CDR1 and CDR2 (germline): SGDLS, YYNGEE. Trimming removed 2 bases at V and 3 bases at J, with 14 bases between. CDR3 loop: CASSVDPGQANEKLFF. The DNA for the CDR3 is TGTGCCAGCAGCGTGGATCCGGGACAAGCTAATGAAAAACTGTTTTTT.